Here is one TCR beta chain with its context. Its antigen is still unknown. No base qualities exist here, and no much larger clone lies one base off it. TCRbeta CDR3 regions were amplified from genomic DNA by means of the immunoSEQ Assay, a bias-controlled multiplex PCR. In the original analysis: The number of nucleated cells in each sample was estimated from the amplification of reference gene primers within the assay. Sequence reads were collapsed and filtered to measure the absolute abundance of every unique TCRbeta CDR3 rearrangement. For each sample, productive Simpson clonality was calculated as the square root of Simpson's diversity index over productive rearrangements. TCRdb's version of the immuneACCESS table is confined to in-frame rearrangements and falls short of the full clone set. An unresolved V gene accounts for under half of the shortfall where checked; the remainder is of unknown origin. V and J calls plus clone size are reproduced from that table; the DNA served to infer D and trimming. The sample profile shows 250,000 or so clones; around 84% of them were found once. Approximately 6.8% of the sample belongs to the ten largest clones.

The collaborating institutions used their own protocols to collect whole blood in K2EDTA tubes. For TCRbeta analysis, collaborator samples were shipped as frozen whole blood, as isolated PBMCs, or as DNA extracted from either sample type. The sample comes from a study of blood T cell repertoires in COVID-19 (dated by TCRdb to the early 2020s). At the level of the whole study: Samples from collaborators originated in the United States, Italy and Spain and spanned both the acute and convalescent phases of COVID-19. HLA class I and class II types, where available, came from metadata supplied by the sample provider rather than from assay-based typing. The samples were drawn from the first 160 participants of the ongoing ImmuneRACE study and from 1,254 subjects provided by 6 global collaborators. A freely available public database, intended as a resource for researchers studying the immune response to SARS-CoV-2, is where the repertoires were released. The material from the prospective study consisted of cDNA or gDNA derived from T cells, B-cell-depleted T cells, or PBMCs. The dataset comprised deeply sampled blood TCRbeta repertoires from subjects exposed to, actively infected with, or recovered from COVID-19. Nearly every sample came with metadata listing a de-identified subject ID, COVID-19 status, age in years and sex.

Study-level results and caveats: How much clinical and demographic metadata was included differed by source and by participant, and the metadata was provided uncurated.

From V the trimming removes 5 bases and from J it removes 1 base, while the gene matches leave 4 bases of the junction unaccounted for. The CDR3, cysteine through phenylalanine, is 16 amino acids long. Kept here is only the CDR3 DNA, which spans 48 bases and is read in frame from base 1. The germline V gene specifies KGHDR as CDR1 and SFDVKD as CDR2. Rearrangement joined TRBV24-1 to TRBJ1-6; a stretch of 7 junction bases matches TRBD1. Input material: peripheral blood. The TCR sequence derives from a woman in her 70s with active or convalescent COVID-19. CDR3 protein: CATSAGQVSYNSPLHF. The nucleotide sequence reads TGTGCCACCAGTGCCGGACAGGTGTCCTATAATTCACCCCTCCACTTT.